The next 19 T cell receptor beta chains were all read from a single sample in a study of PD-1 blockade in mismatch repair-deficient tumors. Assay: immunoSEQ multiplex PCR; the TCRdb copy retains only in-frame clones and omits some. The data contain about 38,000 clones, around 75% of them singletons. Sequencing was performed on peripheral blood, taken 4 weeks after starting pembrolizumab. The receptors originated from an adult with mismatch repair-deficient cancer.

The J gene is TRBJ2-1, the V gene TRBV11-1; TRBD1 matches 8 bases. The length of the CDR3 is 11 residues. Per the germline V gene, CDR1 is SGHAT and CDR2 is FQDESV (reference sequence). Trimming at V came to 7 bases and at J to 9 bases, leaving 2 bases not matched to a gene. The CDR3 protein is CASTDRGEQFF. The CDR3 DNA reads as TGTGCCAGCACCGACAGGGGTGAGCAGTTCTTC.

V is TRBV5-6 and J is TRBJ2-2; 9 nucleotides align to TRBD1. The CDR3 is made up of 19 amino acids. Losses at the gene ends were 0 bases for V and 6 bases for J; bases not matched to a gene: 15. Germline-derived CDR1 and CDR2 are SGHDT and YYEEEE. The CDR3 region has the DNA TGTGCCAGCAGCTTGGCTACAGGGGGCGGATTTGGGAAGTCCGGGGAGCTGTTTTTT. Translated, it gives CASSLATGGGFGKSGELFF.

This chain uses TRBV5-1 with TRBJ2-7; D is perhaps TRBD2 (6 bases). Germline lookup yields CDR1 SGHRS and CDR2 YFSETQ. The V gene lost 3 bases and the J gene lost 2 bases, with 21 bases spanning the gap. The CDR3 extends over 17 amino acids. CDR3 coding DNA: TGCGCCAGCAGCTCGCAGGGTTCAGGGACTCCAACCTACGAGCAGTACTTC. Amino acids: CASSSQGSGTPTYEQYF. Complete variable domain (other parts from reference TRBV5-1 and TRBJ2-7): KAGVTQTPRYLIKTRGQQVTLSCSPISGHRSVSWYQQTPGQGLQFLFEYFSETQRNKGNFPGRFSGRQFSNSRSEMNVSTLELGDSALYLCASSSQGSGTPTYEQYFGPGTRLTVT.

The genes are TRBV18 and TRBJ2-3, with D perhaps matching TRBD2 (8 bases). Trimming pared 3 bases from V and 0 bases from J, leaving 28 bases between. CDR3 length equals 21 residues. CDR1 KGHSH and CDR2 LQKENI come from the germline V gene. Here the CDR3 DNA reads TGTGCCAGCTCACCCGACGGGACAGCCACGCGACTAGCGACTAGCACAGATACGCAGTATTTT. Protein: CASSPDGTATRLATSTDTQYF. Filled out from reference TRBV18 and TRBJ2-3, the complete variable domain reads NAGVMQNPRHLVRRRGQEARLRCSPMKGHSHVYWYRQLPEEGLKFMVYLQKENIIDESGMPKERFSAEFPKEGPSILRIQQVVRGDSAAYFCASSPDGTATRLATSTDTQYFGPGTRLTVL.

CDR3 DNA: TGTGCCAGCAGCACGGATAGCGGGGGAAGCTCCTACGAGCAGTACTTC. Translation: CASSTDSGGSSYEQYF. This chain uses TRBV11-2 with TRBJ2-7; 9 positions agree with TRBD2. Germline V gene lookup returns CDR1 SGHAT and CDR2 FQNNGV. V lost 5 bases and J lost 0; bases outside the gene matches: 8. The CDR3 is 16 amino acids.

The CDR3, as DNA: TGTGCCAGCAGTTTATCCCCCCAAGAGACCCAGTACTTC. Translation: CASSLSPQETQYF. The chain has TRBV27 and TRBJ2-5; unclear D gene. In germline, CDR1 is MNHEY, CDR2 SMNVEV (reference sequence). This CDR3 has 13 residues. The V end lost 0 bases, the J end lost 1 base, and 3 bases lay between the germline ends.

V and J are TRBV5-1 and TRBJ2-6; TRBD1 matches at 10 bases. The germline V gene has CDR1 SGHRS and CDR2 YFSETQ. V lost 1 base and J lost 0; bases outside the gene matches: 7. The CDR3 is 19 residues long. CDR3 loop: CASSLLVRTGGSGANVLTF. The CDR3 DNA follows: TGCGCCAGCAGCTTGTTAGTAAGGACAGGGGGCTCTGGGGCCAACGTCCTGACTTTC. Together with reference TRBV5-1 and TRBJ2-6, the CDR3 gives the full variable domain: KAGVTQTPRYLIKTRGQQVTLSCSPISGHRSVSWYQQTPGQGLQFLFEYFSETQRNKGNFPGRFSGRQFSNSRSEMNVSTLELGDSALYLCASSLLVRTGGSGANVLTFGAGSRLTVL.

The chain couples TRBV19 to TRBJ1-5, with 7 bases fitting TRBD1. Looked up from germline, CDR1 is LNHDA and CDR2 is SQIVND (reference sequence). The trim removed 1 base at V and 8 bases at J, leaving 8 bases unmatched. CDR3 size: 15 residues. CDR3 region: CASSIGTGGYEPQHF. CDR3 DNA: TGTGCCAGTAGTATAGGGACAGGAGGTTACGAGCCCCAGCATTTT.

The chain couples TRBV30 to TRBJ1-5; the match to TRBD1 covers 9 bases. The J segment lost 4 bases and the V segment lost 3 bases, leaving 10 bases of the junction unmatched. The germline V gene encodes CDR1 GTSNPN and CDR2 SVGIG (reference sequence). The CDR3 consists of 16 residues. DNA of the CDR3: TGTGCCTGGAGCCGCGGGACAGGGCAACCGAATCAGCCCCAGCATTTT. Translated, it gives CAWSRGTGQPNQPQHF.

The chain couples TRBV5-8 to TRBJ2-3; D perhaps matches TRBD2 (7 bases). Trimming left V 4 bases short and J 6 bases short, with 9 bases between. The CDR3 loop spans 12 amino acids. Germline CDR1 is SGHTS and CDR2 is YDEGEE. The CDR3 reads CASSGGADTQYF. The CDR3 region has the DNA TGTGCCAGCAGCGGGGGGGCTGATACGCAGTATTTT.

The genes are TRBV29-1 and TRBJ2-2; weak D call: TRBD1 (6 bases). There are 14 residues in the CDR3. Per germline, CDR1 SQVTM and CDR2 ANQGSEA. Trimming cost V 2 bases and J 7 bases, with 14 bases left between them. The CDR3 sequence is CSVESGHHVGELFF. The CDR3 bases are TGCAGCGTTGAATCGGGACACCACGTCGGGGAGCTGTTTTTT.

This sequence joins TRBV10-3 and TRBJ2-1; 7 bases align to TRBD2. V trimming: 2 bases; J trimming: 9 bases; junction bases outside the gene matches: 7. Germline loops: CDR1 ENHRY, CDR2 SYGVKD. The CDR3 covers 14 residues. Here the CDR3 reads CAISEPSGTIEQFF. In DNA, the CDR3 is TGTGCCATCAGTGAGCCTAGCGGTACAATTGAGCAGTTCTTC.

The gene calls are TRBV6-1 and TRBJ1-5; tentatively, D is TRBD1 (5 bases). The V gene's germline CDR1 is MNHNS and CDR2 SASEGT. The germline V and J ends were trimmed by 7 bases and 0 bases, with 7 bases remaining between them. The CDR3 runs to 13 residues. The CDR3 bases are TGTGCCAGCACGACAGATAGCAATCAGCCCCAGCATTTT. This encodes CASTTDSNQPQHF.

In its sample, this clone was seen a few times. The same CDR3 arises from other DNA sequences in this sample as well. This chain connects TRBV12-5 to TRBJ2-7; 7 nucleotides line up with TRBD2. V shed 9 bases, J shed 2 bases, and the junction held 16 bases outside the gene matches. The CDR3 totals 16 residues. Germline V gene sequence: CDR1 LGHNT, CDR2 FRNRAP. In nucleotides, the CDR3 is TGTGCTAGCCGCTCAAATGGACGGGGGGTCACCTACGAGCAGTACTTC. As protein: CASRSNGRGVTYEQYF. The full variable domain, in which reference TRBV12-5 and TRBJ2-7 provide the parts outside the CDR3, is DARVTQTPRHKVTEMGQEVTMRCQPILGHNTVFWYRQTMMQGLELLAYFRNRAPLDDSGMPKDRFSAEMPDATLATLKIQPSEPRDSAVYFCASRSNGRGVTYEQYFGPGTRLTVT.

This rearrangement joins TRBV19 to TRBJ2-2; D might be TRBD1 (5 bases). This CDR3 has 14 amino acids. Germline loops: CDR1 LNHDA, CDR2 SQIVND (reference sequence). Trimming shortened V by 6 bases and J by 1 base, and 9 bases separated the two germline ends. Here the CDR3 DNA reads TGTGCCAGTAGAAGACAGAGGAACACCGGGGAGCTGTTTTTT. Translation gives CASRRQRNTGELFF. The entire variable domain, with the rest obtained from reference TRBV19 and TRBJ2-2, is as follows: DGGITQSPKYLFRKEGQNVTLSCEQNLNHDAMYWYRQDPGQGLRLIYYSQIVNDFQKGDIAEGYSVSREKKESFPLTVTSAQKNPTAFYLCASRRQRNTGELFFGEGSRLTVL.

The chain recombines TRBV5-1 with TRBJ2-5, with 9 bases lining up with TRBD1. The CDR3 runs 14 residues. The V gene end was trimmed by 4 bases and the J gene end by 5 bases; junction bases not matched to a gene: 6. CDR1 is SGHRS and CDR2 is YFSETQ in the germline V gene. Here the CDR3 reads CASSKYRGPETQYF. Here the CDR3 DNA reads TGCGCCAGCAGCAAATACAGGGGGCCGGAGACCCAGTACTTC. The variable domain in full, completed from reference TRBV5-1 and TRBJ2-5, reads KAGVTQTPRYLIKTRGQQVTLSCSPISGHRSVSWYQQTPGQGLQFLFEYFSETQRNKGNFPGRFSGRQFSNSRSEMNVSTLELGDSALYLCASSKYRGPETQYFGPGTRLLVL.

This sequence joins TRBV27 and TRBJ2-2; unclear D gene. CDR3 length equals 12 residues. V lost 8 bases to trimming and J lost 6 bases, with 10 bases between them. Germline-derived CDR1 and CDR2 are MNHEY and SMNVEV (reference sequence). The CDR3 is CASVNRAGELFF. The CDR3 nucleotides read TGTGCCAGCGTTAATAGGGCCGGGGAGCTGTTTTTT.

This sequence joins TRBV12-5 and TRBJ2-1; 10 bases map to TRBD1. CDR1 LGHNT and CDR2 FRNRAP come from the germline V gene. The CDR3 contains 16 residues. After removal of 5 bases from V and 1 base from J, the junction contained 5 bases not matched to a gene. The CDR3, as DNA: TGTGCTAGTGGTCACCGACAGGGGGCTTCCTACAATGAGCAGTTCTTC. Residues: CASGHRQGASYNEQFF.

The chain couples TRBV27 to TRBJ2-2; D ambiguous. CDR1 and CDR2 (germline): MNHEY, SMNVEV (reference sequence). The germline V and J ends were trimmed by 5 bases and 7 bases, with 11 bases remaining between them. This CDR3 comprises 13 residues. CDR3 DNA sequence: TGTGCCAGCAGTGACGGGTTTAGCGGGGAGCTGTTTTTT. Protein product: CASSDGFSGELFF.